This T cell receptor beta chain was retrieved from a study of control samples from healthy donors and cancer patients. CDR1 is LGHNA, CDR2 YSLEER, per germline. Between the trimmed V and J ends, which lost 4 bases and 6 bases, there was a span of 16 bases. This CDR3 is built from 16 residues. The protocol was immunoSEQ multiplex PCR, while the TCRdb copy is restricted to in-frame clones and leaves out a portion. The sample has some 74,000 clones, 65% to 85% seen once; the top ten hold roughly 14%. The source is a man in his fifties or sixties in good health. Sample: blood. The chain couples TRBV4-3 to TRBJ1-6; D perhaps matches TRBD1 (6 bases). The CDR3 protein is CASSPQGGIRNSPLHF. The CDR3 DNA reads as TGCGCCAGCAGCCCACAGGGAGGTATACGTAATTCACCCCTCCACTTT.